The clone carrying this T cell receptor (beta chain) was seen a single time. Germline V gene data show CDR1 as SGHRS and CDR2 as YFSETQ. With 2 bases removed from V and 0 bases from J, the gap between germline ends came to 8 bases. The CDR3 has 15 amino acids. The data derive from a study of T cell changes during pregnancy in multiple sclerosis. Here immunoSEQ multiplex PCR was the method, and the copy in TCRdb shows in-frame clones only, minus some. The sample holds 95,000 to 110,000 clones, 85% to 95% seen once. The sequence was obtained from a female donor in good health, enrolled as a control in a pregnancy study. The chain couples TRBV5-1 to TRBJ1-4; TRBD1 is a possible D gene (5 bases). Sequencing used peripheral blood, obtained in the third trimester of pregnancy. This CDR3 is CASSFRGATNEKLFF. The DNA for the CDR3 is TGCGCCAGCAGCTTCCGGGGGGCAACTAATGAAAAACTGTTTTTT.